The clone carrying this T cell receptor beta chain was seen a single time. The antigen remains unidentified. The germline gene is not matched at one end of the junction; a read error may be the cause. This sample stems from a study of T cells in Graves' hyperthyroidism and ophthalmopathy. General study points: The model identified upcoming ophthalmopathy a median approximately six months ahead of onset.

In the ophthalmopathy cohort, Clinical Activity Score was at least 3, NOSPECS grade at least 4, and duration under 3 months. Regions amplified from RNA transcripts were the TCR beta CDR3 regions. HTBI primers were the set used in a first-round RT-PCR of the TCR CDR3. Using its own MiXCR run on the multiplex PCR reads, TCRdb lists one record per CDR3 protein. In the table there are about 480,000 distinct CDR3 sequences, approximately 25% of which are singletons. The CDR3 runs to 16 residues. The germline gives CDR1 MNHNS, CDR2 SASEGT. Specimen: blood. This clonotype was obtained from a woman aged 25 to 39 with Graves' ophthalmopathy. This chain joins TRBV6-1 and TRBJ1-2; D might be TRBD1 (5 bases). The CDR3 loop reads CASIEPAGTLIYGYTF. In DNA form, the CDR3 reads TGTGCCAGCATTGAACCGGCGGGGACTCTAATCTATGGCTACACCTTC.